This record covers a single T cell receptor beta chain. Its target is not known. Germline is not matched at one junction end, which may reflect a read error. The source of the sample is a study of blood T cells in healthy people across ages. Study-wide results and limits: Greater diversity and more naive CD4+ cells were seen in long-lived donors than in aged donors. PBMCs that were unsorted prevented a conclusive naive versus antigen-experienced comparison.

Investigators took ten milliliters of peripheral blood from every donor. The CDR3 length is 15 residues. Germline values: CDR1 LGHNA, CDR2 YSLEER. Primers used in a second PCR of about 6 to 11 cycles were a sample-barcoded 5' primer and a J-beta primer mix. TCRdb analysed the 5' RACE reads with MiXCR anew, one entry per CDR3 protein. Among roughly 800,000 distinct CDR3 sequences, more than 45% were seen once, and the ten largest hold roughly 22%. This TCR was sampled from a man aged 25 to 40 in good health. Sequencing was carried out using blood. The chain couples TRBV4-3 to TRBJ2-7; D not certain. CDR3 loop: CASNQDSGILYEQYF. The CDR3, as DNA: TGCGCCAGCAACCAAGATTCGGGCATACTGTACGAGCAGTACTTC.